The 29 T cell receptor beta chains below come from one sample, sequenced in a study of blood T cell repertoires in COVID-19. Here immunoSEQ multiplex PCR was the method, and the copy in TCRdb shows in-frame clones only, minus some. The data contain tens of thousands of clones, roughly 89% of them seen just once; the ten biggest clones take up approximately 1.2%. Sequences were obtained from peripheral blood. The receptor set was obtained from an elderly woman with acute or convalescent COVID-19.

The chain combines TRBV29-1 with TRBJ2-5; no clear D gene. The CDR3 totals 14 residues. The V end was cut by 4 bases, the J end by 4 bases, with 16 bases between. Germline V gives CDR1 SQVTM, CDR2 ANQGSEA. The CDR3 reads CSVAPLVVPETQYF. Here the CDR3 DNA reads TGCAGCGTTGCCCCCCTAGTTGTCCCAGAGACCCAGTACTTC.

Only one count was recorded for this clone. This chain's CDR3 is CASSARGTTDTQYF. The DNA of the CDR3 is TGTGCCAGCAGCGCCCGGGGGACCACAGATACGCAGTATTTT. The J gene is TRBJ2-3, the V gene TRBV9, with D perhaps TRBD2 (6 bases). The CDR3 is made up of 14 amino acids. Germline V gene lookup returns CDR1 SGDLS and CDR2 YYNGEE. V gave up 3 bases and J gave up 2 bases, with 10 bases separating them.

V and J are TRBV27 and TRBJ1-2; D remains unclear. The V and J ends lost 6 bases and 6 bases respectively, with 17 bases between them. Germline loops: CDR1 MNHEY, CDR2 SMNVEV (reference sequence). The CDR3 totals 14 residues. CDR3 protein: CASRSSEAVNGYTF. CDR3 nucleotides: TGTGCCAGCAGGTCCTCCGAGGCAGTTAATGGCTACACCTTC.

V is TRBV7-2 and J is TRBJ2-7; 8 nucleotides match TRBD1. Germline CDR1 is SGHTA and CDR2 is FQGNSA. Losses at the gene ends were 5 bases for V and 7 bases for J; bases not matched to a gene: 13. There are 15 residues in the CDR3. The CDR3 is CASSITRGPVEEQYF. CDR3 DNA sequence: TGTGCCAGCAGCATTACCAGGGGGCCCGTCGAGGAGCAGTACTTC.

The CDR3 DNA sequence: TGTGCCAGCTCAACCTTACAGGGTAACACCGGGGAGCTGTTTTTT. Translation gives CASSTLQGNTGELFF. The chain uses TRBV18 and TRBJ2-2; tentative D call: TRBD1 (6 bases). Trimming stripped 5 bases from V and 2 bases from J, with 12 bases between. Germline assignment: CDR1 KGHSH and CDR2 LQKENI. The CDR3 spans 15 residues.

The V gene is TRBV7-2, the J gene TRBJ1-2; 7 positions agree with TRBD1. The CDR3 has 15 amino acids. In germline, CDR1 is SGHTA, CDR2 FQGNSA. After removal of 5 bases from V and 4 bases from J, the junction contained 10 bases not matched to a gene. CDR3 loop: CASSPGEGGAYGYTF. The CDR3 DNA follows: TGTGCCAGCAGCCCAGGCGAAGGGGGCGCCTATGGCTACACCTTC.

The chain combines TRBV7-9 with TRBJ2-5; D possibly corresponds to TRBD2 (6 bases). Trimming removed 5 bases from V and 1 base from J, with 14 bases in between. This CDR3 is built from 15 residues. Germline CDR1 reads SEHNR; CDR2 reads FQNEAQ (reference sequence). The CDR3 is CASSRVGGSQETQYF. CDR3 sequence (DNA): TGTGCCAGCAGCCGAGTTGGGGGGTCCCAAGAGACCCAGTACTTC.

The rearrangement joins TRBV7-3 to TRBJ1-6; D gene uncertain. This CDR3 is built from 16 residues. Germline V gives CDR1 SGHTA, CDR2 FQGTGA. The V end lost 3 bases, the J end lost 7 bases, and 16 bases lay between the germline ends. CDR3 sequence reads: CASSFEGRLANSPLHF. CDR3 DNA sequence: TGTGCCAGCAGCTTCGAGGGCCGTTTGGCAAATTCACCCCTCCACTTT.

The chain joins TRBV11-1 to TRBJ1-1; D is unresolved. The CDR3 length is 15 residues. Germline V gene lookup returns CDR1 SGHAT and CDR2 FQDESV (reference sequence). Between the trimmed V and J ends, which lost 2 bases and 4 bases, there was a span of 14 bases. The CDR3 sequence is CASSLSLGYLTEAFF. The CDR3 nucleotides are TGTGCCAGCAGCTTATCACTAGGGTATCTCACTGAAGCTTTCTTT.

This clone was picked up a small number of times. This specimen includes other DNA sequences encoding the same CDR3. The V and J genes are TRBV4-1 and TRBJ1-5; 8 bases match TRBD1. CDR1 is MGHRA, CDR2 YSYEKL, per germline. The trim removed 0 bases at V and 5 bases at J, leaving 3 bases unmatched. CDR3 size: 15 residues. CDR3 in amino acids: CASSQEVTGDQPQHF. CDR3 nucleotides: TGCGCCAGCAGCCAAGAGGTGACAGGGGATCAGCCCCAGCATTTT.

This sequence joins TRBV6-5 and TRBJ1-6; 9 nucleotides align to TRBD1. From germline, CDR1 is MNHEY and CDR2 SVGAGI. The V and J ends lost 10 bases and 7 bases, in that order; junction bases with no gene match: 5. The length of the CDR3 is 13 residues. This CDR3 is CAIGTGRNSPLHF. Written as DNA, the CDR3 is TGTGCCATCGGGACAGGGAGGAATTCACCCCTCCACTTT.

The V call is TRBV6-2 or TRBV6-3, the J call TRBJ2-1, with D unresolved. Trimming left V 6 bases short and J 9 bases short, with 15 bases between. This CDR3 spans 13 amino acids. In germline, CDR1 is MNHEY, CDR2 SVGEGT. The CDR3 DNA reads TGTGCCAGCAGCCCCTATATTGGCGGTGAGCAGTTCTTC. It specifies CASSPYIGGEQFF.

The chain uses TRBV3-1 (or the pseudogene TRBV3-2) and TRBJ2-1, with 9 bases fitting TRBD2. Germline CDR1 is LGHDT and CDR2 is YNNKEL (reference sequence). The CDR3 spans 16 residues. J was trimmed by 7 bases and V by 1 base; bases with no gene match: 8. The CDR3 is CASSQAWAGGDNEQFF. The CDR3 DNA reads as TGTGCCAGCAGCCAAGCTTGGGCGGGGGGGGATAATGAGCAGTTCTTC.

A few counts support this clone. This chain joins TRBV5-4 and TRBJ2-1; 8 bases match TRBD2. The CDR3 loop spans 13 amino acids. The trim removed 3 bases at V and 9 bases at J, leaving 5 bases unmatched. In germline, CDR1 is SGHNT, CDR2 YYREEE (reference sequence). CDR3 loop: CASSSGLVGEQFF. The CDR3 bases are TGTGCCAGCAGCTCGGGACTAGTGGGTGAGCAGTTCTTC. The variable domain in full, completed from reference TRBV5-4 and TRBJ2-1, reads ETGVTQSPTHLIKTRGQQVTLRCSSQSGHNTVSWYQQALGQGPQFIFQYYREEENGRGNFPPRFSGLQFPNYSSELNVNALELDDSALYLCASSSGLVGEQFFGPGTRLTVL.

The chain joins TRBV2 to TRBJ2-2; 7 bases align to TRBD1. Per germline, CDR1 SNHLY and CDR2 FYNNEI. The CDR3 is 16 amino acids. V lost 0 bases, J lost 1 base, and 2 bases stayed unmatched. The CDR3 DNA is TGTGCCAGCAGTGAAGCGCGGACAGGGAACACCGGGGAGCTGTTTTTT. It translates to CASSEARTGNTGELFF.

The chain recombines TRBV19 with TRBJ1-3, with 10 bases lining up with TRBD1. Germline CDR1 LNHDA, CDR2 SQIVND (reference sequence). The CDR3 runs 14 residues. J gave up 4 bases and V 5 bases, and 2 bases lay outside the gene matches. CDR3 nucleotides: TGTGCCAGTAGTTGGGGACAGGGGGGAAACACCATATATTTT. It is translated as CASSWGQGGNTIYF. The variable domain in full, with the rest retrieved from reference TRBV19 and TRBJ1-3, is DGGITQSPKYLFRKEGQNVTLSCEQNLNHDAMYWYRQDPGQGLRLIYYSQIVNDFQKGDIAEGYSVSREKKESFPLTVTSAQKNPTAFYLCASSWGQGGNTIYFGEGSWLTVV.

CDR3 nucleotide sequence: TGTGCCAGCAGCTCCCTAGCGGGGGTAGGAGAGCAGTTCTTC. Protein sequence: CASSSLAGVGEQFF. The chain is built from TRBV7-3 and TRBJ2-1, with TRBD2 matching over 10 bases. The CDR3 consists of 14 residues. The junction had 7 bases not matched to a gene; V was cut back by 4 bases and J by 10 bases. Germline V gives CDR1 SGHTA, CDR2 FQGTGA.

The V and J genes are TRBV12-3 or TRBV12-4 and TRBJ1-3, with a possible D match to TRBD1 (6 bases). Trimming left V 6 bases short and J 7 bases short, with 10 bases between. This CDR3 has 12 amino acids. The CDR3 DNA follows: TGTGCCAGCAGCACAAGGGGGAACACCATATATTTT. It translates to CASSTRGNTIYF.

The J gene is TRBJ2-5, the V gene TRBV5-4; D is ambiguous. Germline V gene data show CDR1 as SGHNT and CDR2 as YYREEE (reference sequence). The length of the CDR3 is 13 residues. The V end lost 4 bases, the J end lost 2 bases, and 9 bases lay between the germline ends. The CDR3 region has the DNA TGTGCCAGCAGCCCTGACTGGCAAGAGACCCAGTACTTC. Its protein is CASSPDWQETQYF. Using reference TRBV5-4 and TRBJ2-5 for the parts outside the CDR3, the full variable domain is ETGVTQSPTHLIKTRGQQVTLRCSSQSGHNTVSWYQQALGQGPQFIFQYYREEENGRGNFPPRFSGLQFPNYSSELNVNALELDDSALYLCASSPDWQETQYFGPGTRLLVL.

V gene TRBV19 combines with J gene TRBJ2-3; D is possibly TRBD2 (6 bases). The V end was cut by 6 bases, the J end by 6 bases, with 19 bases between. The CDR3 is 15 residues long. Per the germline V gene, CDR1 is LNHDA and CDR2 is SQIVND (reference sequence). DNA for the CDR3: TGTGCCAGTAGCACCTCGGGACTCCCCGCGGATACGCAGTATTTT. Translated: CASSTSGLPADTQYF.

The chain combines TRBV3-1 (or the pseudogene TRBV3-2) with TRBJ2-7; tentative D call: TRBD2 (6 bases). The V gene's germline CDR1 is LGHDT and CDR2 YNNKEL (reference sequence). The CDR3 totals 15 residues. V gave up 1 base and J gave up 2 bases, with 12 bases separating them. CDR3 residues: CASSQGDGSAYEQYF. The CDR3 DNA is TGTGCCAGCAGCCAAGGGGACGGGAGCGCCTACGAGCAGTACTTC.

The CDR3 DNA sequence: TGTGCCAGCACAGGGATCCTGGGCTATGGCTACACCTTC. Its translation: CASTGILGYGYTF. The rearrangement uses TRBV6-5 and TRBJ1-2; the D gene is possibly TRBD1 (5 bases). CDR1 is MNHEY, CDR2 SVGAGI, per germline. CDR3 length equals 13 residues. Trimming took 7 bases from V and 4 from J, leaving 13 bases between them.

This chain's CDR3 is CSVELGEKLFF. The CDR3 DNA reads TGCAGCGTTGAGCTAGGCGAAAAACTGTTTTTT. The J gene is TRBJ1-4, the V gene TRBV29-1; no clear D. The CDR3 loop spans 11 amino acids. V was pared by 3 bases and J by 8 bases, with 7 bases between. CDR1 is SQVTM, CDR2 ANQGSEA, per germline.

The CDR3 loop reads CASSQDRTQEYGYTF. The CDR3 bases are TGTGCCAGCAGCCAAGATAGGACACAGGAATATGGCTACACCTTC. V is TRBV4-2 and J is TRBJ1-2, with D possibly matching TRBD1 (5 bases). Trimming pared 0 bases from V and 5 bases from J, leaving 13 bases between. From germline, CDR1 is LGHNA and CDR2 YNFKEQ. The CDR3 runs to 15 residues.

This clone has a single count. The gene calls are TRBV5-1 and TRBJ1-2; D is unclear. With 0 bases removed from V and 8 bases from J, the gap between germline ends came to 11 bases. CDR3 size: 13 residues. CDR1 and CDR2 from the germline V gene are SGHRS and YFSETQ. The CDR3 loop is CASSLGAQRGYTF. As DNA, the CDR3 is TGCGCCAGCAGCTTGGGGGCCCAGAGAGGCTACACCTTC. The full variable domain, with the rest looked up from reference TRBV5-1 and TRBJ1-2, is KAGVTQTPRYLIKTRGQQVTLSCSPISGHRSVSWYQQTPGQGLQFLFEYFSETQRNKGNFPGRFSGRQFSNSRSEMNVSTLELGDSALYLCASSLGAQRGYTFGSGTRLTVV.

CDR3 nucleotides: TGTGCCAGCACCCCGGGGCCTATAGCGGGAACTGAAGCTTTCTTT. It yields the protein CASTPGPIAGTEAFF. This chain connects TRBV6-5 to TRBJ1-1; D perhaps matches TRBD1 (5 bases). Germline V gives CDR1 MNHEY, CDR2 SVGAGI. V lost 7 bases and J 5 bases, leaving 20 bases between the germline ends. The CDR3 is 15 residues long.

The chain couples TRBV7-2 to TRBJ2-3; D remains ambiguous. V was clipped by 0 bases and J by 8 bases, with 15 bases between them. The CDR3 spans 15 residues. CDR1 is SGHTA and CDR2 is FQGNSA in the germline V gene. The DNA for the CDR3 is TGTGCCAGCAGCTTAGCTTACCAGTTTGCAGGTACGCAGTATTTT. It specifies CASSLAYQFAGTQYF.

This chain's CDR3 is CASSLPELETQYF. DNA of the CDR3: TGTGCCAGCAGCTTGCCCGAGCTAGAGACCCAGTACTTC. This rearrangement joins TRBV7-3 to TRBJ2-5; D unclear. V was shortened by 3 bases and J by 4 bases, with 9 bases between the two germline ends. This CDR3 is 13 amino acids long. The germline V gene has CDR1 SGHTA and CDR2 FQGTGA.

CDR3: CASSQDKAGNTDTQYF. The CDR3 bases are TGTGCCAGCAGCCAAGATAAAGCGGGGAACACAGATACGCAGTATTTT. The gene calls are TRBV4-2 and TRBJ2-3, with 7 bases matching TRBD2. The V and J ends lost 0 bases and 2 bases, in that order; junction bases with no gene match: 5. Germline CDR1 reads LGHNA; CDR2 reads YNFKEQ. The CDR3 is 16 residues long.